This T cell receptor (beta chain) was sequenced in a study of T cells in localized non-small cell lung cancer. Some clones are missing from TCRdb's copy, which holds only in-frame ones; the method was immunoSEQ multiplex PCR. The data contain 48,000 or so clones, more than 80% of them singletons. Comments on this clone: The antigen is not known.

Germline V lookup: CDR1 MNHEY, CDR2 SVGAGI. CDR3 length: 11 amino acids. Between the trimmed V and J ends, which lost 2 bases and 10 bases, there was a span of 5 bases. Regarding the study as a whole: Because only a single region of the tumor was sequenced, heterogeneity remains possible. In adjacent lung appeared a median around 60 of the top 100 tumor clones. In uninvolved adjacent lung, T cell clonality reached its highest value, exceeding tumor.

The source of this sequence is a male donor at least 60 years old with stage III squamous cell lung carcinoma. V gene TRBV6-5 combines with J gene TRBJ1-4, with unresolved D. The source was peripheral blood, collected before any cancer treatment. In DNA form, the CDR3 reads TGTGCCAGCAGTTACGGAGGAAAACTGTTTTTT. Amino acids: CASSYGGKLFF.